Sequencing of this T cell receptor beta chain was carried out in a study of cytomegalovirus exposure and HLA in healthy donors. Vbeta (60) and Jbeta (13) primers were used in the PCR. Produced via immunoSEQ multiplex PCR; TCRdb's table is partial and in-frame only. The table shows around 120,000 clones, with 80% occurring only once. Of note for this clone: Its target is not known.

Study-wide findings and caveats: Analyzed later, association rates of TCRs varied across HLA loci, with DRB1 most and HLA-C fewest.

The sample taken for sequencing was PBMCs. The receptor's source is a human donor in good health.

Written as DNA, the CDR3 is TGTGCCAGCAGCTTAGTTGGAGTGGGTGAAGCTTTCTTT. Its protein is CASSLVGVGEAFF. The V gene is TRBV7-8, the J gene TRBJ1-1; D gene ambiguous. From germline, CDR1 is SGHVS and CDR2 FQNEAQ. V lost 1 base, J lost 7 bases, and 10 bases lay in between. This CDR3 is built from 13 residues.